The text below deals with one T cell receptor (beta chain). Antigen specificity is unknown. Trimming removed 3 bases from V and 5 bases from J, with 10 bases in between. Germline loops: CDR1 SNHLY, CDR2 FYNNEI. This CDR3 has 13 amino acids. Of the isolated RNA, all was reverse transcribed, and so the sequenced material was expressed TCRB transcripts. The average output of naive, central memory and regulatory T cell samples was 3.6 million or so reads. Repertoires were generated with immunoSEQ multiplex PCR, while TCRdb's copy carries only in-frame clones and drops some. The table shows about 250,000 clones, with around an eighth occurring only once. Blood was collected once per donor into heparin, averaging roughly 120 mL. CD45RO/CCR7/CD25/CD127/CD95/CD27 sorting isolated CD4+ naive, central memory, regulatory and stem cell-like memory cells. The record originates from a study of beta chain features in type 1 diabetes.

Study-level results: TCRB CDR3s from Type 1 diabetes patients were moderately but significantly shorter in all four CD4+ subsets.

V usage is TRBV2 and J usage is TRBJ2-5; D is possibly TRBD2 (6 bases). The source material was naive CD4+ T cells from blood. This clonotype originated in a woman aged 40 to 50 in good health. CDR3 protein: CASSDRREETQYF. In DNA, the CDR3 is TGTGCCAGCAGTGATCGTCGGGAGGAGACCCAGTACTTC. Looking up the rest from reference TRBV2 and TRBJ2-5 gives the full variable domain: EPEVTQTPSHQVTQMGQEVILRCVPISNHLYFYWYRQILGQKVEFLVSFYNNEISEKSEIFDDQFSVERPDGSNFTLKIRSTKLEDSAMYFCASSDRREETQYFGPGTRLLVL.